This T cell receptor (beta chain) was identified during a study of T cells in Graves' hyperthyroidism and ophthalmopathy. Germline CDR1 and CDR2: SGHVS and FQNEAQ. CDR3 size: 15 residues. Trimming shortened V by 1 base and J by 2 bases, and 10 bases separated the two germline ends. TCR beta CDR3 regions were amplified from RNA transcripts. First-round RT-PCR targeting the TCR CDR3 was performed with the HTBI primer set. TCRdb re-derived calls from the multiplex PCR reads in MiXCR, one entry per CDR3 protein. The table lists around 700,000 distinct CDR3 sequences, about 19% of them singletons, with 16% in the top ten. This clonotype was detected only a few times. With a duration under 2 months, the hyperthyroidism was newly diagnosed in patients aged 18 to 65. The PBMCs studied were ones that came from roughly 9.1 ml fresh peripheral blood.

Sample: blood. V and J are TRBV7-8 and TRBJ2-3; D unresolved. The source is a woman between 45 and 65 years old with Graves' hyperthyroidism that later progressed to Graves' ophthalmopathy. CDR3 protein: CASSLVGFSTDTQYF. The CDR3 DNA is TGTGCCAGCAGCTTAGTTGGTTTCTCCACAGATACGCAGTATTTT.